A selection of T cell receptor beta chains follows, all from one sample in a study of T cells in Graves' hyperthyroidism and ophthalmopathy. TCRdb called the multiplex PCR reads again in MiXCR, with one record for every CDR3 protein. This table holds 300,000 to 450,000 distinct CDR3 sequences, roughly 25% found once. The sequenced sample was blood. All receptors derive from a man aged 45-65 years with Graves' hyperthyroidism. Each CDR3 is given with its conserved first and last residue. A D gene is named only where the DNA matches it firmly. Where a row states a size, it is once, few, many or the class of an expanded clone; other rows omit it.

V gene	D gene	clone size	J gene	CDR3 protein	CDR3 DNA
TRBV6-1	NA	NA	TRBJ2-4	CASSFDYRALAKNIQYF	TGTGCCAGCAGTTTCGATTACAGGGCACTAGCCAAAAACATTCAGTACTTC
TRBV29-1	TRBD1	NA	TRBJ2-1	CSGGTGTNEQFF	TGCAGCGGCGGGACAGGGACGAATGAGCAGTTCTTC
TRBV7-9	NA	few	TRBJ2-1	CASSLTVNEQFF	TGTGCCAGCAGCTTGACGGTTAATGAGCAGTTCTTC
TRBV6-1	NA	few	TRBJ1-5	CASSPTRDQPQHF	TGTGCCAGCAGTCCAACTAGGGATCAGCCCCAGCATTTT
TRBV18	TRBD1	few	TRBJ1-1	CASSPAGTGGTGTEAFF	TGTGCCAGCTCTCCAGCCGGGACAGGGGGCACGGGCACTGAAGCTTTCTTT
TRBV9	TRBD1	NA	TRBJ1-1	CASSAPGGLNTEAFF	TGTGCCAGCAGCGCCCCAGGGGGGCTGAACACTGAAGCTTTCTTT
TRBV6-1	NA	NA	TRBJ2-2	CASRHQQGYTGELFF	TGTGCCAGCAGACACCAGCAGGGTTACACCGGGGAGCTGTTTTTT
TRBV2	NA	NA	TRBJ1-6	CASSAQTGHSPLHF	TGTGCCAGCTCAGCGCAAACAGGTCACTCACCCCTCCACTTT
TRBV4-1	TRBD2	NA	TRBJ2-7	CASSPIGLASGGEQYF	TGCGCCAGCAGCCCCATTGGACTAGCGTCAGGTGGGGAGCAGTACTTC
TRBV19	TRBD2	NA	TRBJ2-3	CASSLTLADSTDTQYF	TGTGCCAGTAGTCTAACTCTAGCGGACAGCACAGATACGCAGTATTTT
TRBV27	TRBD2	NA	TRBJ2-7	CASSLAGGSPEQYF	TGTGCCAGCAGTCTAGCGGGAGGGTCTCCCGAGCAGTACTTC
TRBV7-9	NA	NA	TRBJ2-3	CASSLARPGTDTQYF	TGTGCCAGCAGCTTAGCGCGCCCCGGCACAGATACGCAGTATTTT
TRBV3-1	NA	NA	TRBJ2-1	CASSSRDFIYNEQFF	TGTGCCAGCAGCTCCCGGGACTTTATTTACAATGAGCAGTTCTTC
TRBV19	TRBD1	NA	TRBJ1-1	CATKRQGIETEAFF	TGTGCCACCAAGAGACAGGGGATAGAGACTGAAGCTTTCTTT
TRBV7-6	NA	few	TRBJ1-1	CASNQMEGTEAFF	TGTGCCAGCAACCAAATGGAGGGCACTGAAGCTTTCTTT
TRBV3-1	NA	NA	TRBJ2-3	CASSQRTPGTLGTQYF	TGTGCCAGCAGCCAAAGGACACCCGGGACACTGGGTACGCAGTATTTT
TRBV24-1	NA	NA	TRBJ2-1	CATSDSAGSYNEQFF	TGTGCCACCAGTGATAGTGCGGGCTCCTACAATGAGCAGTTCTTC
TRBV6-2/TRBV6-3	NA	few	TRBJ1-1	CASSYSRGVEAFF	TGTGCCAGCAGTTACTCCCGCGGAGTTGAAGCTTTCTTT
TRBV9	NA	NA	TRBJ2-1	CASSAGLDNEQFF	TGTGCCAGCAGCGCGGGACTTGACAATGAGCAGTTCTTC
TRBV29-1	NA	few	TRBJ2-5	CSVEDLGGETQYF	TGCAGCGTTGAAGATCTCGGGGGAGAGACCCAGTACTTC
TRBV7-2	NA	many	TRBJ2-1	CASSSSGFSSYNEQFF	TGTGCCAGCAGCAGTAGCGGATTTAGCTCCTACAATGAGCAGTTCTTC
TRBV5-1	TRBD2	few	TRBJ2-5	CASSLYSSGQETQYF	TGCGCCAGCAGCTTGTATTCTAGCGGCCAAGAGACCCAGTACTTC
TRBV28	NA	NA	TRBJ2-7	CASSLTVTPGSPYEQYF	TGTGCCAGCAGTCTCACTGTGACCCCGGGGTCCCCCTACGAGCAGTACTTC
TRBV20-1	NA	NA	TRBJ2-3	CSASKRSTDTQYF	TGCAGTGCTAGTAAGCGGAGCACAGATACGCAGTATTTT
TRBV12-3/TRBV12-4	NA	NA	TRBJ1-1	CASSRMGNTEAFF	TGTGCCAGCAGCCGAATGGGGAACACTGAAGCTTTCTTT
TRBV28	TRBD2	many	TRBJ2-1	CASSLSGTSVYNEQFF	TGTGCCAGCAGTTTATCCGGGACTAGCGTTTACAATGAGCAGTTCTTC
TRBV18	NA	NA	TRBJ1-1	CATQVGANTEAFF	TGTGCCACCCAAGTGGGGGCGAACACTGAAGCTTTCTTT
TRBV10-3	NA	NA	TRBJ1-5	CAIQDSDQPQHF	TGTGCCATCCAGGACAGTGATCAGCCCCAGCATTTT
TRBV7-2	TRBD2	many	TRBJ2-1	CASSLEGTSGHNEQFF	TGTGCCAGCAGCTTAGAAGGGACTAGCGGACACAATGAGCAGTTCTTC
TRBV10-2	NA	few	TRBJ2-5	CASREESQETQYF	TGCGCCAGCAGAGAGGAATCCCAAGAGACCCAGTACTTC
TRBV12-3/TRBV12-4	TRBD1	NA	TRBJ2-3	CASSPRARTGSSTDTQYF	TGTGCCAGCAGTCCCAGAGCGCGGACAGGGTCTAGCACAGATACGCAGTATTTT
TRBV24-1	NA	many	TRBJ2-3	CATSGQGTDTQYF	TGTGCCACCAGCGGGCAGGGCACAGATACGCAGTATTTT
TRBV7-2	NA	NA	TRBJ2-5	CASSRDQREETQYF	TGTGCCAGCAGCAGGGACCAGAGGGAAGAGACCCAGTACTTC
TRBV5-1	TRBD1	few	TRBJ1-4	CASTRAGQGGEKLFF	TGCGCCAGCACCCGAGCCGGACAGGGTGGCGAAAAACTGTTTTTT
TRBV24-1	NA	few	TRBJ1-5	CATGFGGNQPQHF	TGTGCCACGGGATTCGGGGGTAATCAGCCCCAGCATTTT
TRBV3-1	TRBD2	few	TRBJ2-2	CASRGTSGNANTGELFF	TGTGCCAGCAGGGGGACTAGCGGAAACGCGAACACCGGGGAGCTGTTTTTT
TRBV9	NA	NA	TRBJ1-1	CASSASISGVTEAFF	TGTGCCAGCAGCGCATCCATCTCAGGGGTCACTGAAGCTTTCTTT
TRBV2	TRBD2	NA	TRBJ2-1	CASSKLAGGGNEQFF	TGTGCCAGCAGTAAACTAGCGGGGGGTGGCAATGAGCAGTTCTTC
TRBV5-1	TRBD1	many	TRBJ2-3	CASSTDRGFTDTQYF	TGCGCCAGCAGCACGGACAGGGGGTTCACAGATACGCAGTATTTT
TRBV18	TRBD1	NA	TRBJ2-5	CASSSDRATGSQYF	TGTGCCAGCTCATCGGACAGGGCAACGGGGAGCCAGTACTTC
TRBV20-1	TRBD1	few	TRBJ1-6	CSASLQGAVGSPLHF	TGCAGTGCTAGCCTACAGGGGGCTGTAGGTTCACCCCTCCACTTT
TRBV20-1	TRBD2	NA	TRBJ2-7	CSGRAGGLSYEQYF	TGCAGTGGCAGAGCGGGGGGGCTCTCCTACGAGCAGTACTTC
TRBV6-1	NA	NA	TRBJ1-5	CASGVGPPEPQHF	TGTGCCAGTGGAGTTGGGCCTCCTGAGCCCCAGCATTTT
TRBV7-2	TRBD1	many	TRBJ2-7	CASSLAGGRVVYEQYF	TGTGCCAGCAGCTTAGCAGGGGGCAGGGTTGTGTACGAGCAGTACTTC
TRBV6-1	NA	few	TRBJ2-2	CASSELLIPLNTGELFF	TGTGCCAGCAGTGAACTGTTGATTCCATTGAACACCGGGGAGCTGTTTTTT
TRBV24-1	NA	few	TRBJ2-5	CATAGRGGETQYF	TGTGCCACCGCAGGGCGAGGGGGAGAGACCCAGTACTTC
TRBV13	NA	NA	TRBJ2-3	CASTGSSTDTQYF	TGTGCCAGTACGGGTTCTAGCACAGATACGCAGTATTTT
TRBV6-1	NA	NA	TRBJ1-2	CASSQRVGSGYTF	TGTGCCAGCAGTCAGCGTGTAGGGAGCGGCTACACCTTC
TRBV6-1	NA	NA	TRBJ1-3	CASSPLSSGNTIYF	TGTGCCAGCAGTCCCCTGAGCTCTGGAAACACCATATATTTT
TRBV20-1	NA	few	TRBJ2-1	CSAREDSGDYNEQFF	TGCAGTGCTAGAGAAGACAGCGGAGACTACAATGAGCAGTTCTTC
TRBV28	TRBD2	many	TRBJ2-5	CASMGAGVSVGTQYF	TGTGCCAGCATGGGAGCGGGAGTAAGTGTAGGGACCCAGTACTTC